This T cell receptor beta chain appears in the sequencing data of a study of CD8+ T cells in alopecia areata. The CDR3 totals 17 residues. J was trimmed by 2 bases and V by 4 bases; bases with no gene match: 5. Germline values: CDR1 SGHNT, CDR2 YYREEE (reference sequence). The authors extracted RNA and reverse transcribed it into cDNA as the sequencing template. Assay: immunoSEQ multiplex PCR; the TCRdb copy retains only in-frame clones and omits some. This repertoire shows about 150,000 clones, 55% found once; its top ten account for about 4.9%. Findings of the study overall: Scalp samples also yield sequences from resident alphabeta T cells of normal skin. Patients shared TCRs less clearly than mice did, possibly for HLA-related reasons. Greater clonality was observed in lesional scalp samples, especially alopecia totalis/universalis, versus normal scalp.

This clone was seen a single time. Its antigen is unidentified. Cell sorting on a FACSAria was used to separate CD4+ and CD8+ T cells from the PBMCs. The sequenced material came from CD4+ T cells sorted from blood. The origin of this receptor is a human donor in good health. The chain recombines TRBV5-4 with TRBJ2-1; 14 bases map to TRBD2. CDR3 coding DNA: TGTGCCAGCAGCACCGGACTAGCGGGAGGTGCCTACAATGAGCAGTTCTTC. Protein sequence: CASSTGLAGGAYNEQFF.